These 8 T cell receptor beta chains came from one sample sequenced in a study of blood T cell repertoires in COVID-19. Data came from immunoSEQ multiplex PCR; TCRdb stores just in-frame clones and leaves some out. Here the sample spans 300,000 to 400,000 clones, 88% being singletons. The sample consisted of peripheral blood. These receptors were collected from a woman aged 30 to 39 with COVID-19, enrolled during active disease.

This clone turned up a few times. This chain connects TRBV4-2 to TRBJ2-3, with unresolved D. Per the germline V gene, CDR1 is LGHNA and CDR2 is YNFKEQ. V dropped 1 base and J dropped 5 bases, with 10 bases sitting between them. This CDR3 is 14 amino acids long. The CDR3 region is CASSQVLGVDTQYF. The CDR3 region has the DNA TGTGCCAGCAGCCAAGTCCTAGGAGTAGATACGCAGTATTTT.

The rearrangement joins TRBV28 to TRBJ1-1; 8 bases agree with TRBD1. The CDR3 length is 13 residues. V trimming: 6 bases; J trimming: 6 bases; junction bases outside the gene matches: 6. Germline CDR1 and CDR2: MDHEN and SYDVKM. CDR3 region: CASSPDRVSEAFF. In DNA, the CDR3 is TGTGCCAGCAGCCCGGACAGGGTCTCTGAAGCTTTCTTT.

The chain has TRBV11-3 and TRBJ1-1; 9 bases align to TRBD1. Germline-derived CDR1 and CDR2 are SGHNT and YENEEA. The CDR3 covers 16 residues. Trimming cost V 2 bases and J 2 bases; bases outside gene matches: 6. CDR3 sequence reads: CASSLPPGQGNTEAFF. The CDR3 bases are TGTGCCAGCAGCTTACCCCCGGGACAGGGAAACACTGAAGCTTTCTTT.

This rearrangement joins TRBV5-1 to TRBJ2-7, with D possibly being TRBD2 (7 bases). Germline V CDR1 and CDR2: SGHRS, YFSETQ. Trimming pared 4 bases from V and 2 bases from J, leaving 13 bases between. The CDR3 is 14 amino acids. CDR3 loop: CASSLGGGPYEQYF. The DNA for the CDR3 is TGCGCCAGCAGCCTGGGAGGGGGTCCCTACGAGCAGTACTTC.

The V and J genes are TRBV6-2 or TRBV6-3 and TRBJ1-4, with 7 positions matching TRBD1. Germline lookup yields CDR1 MNHEY and CDR2 SVGEGT. The CDR3 runs to 16 residues. V trimming: 0 bases; J trimming: 4 bases; junction bases outside the gene matches: 5. DNA for the CDR3: TGTGCCAGCAGTTACTCGACGGGACAGCTTAATGAAAAACTGTTTTTT. It specifies CASSYSTGQLNEKLFF.

This sequence joins TRBV6-5 and TRBJ1-2; a possible D gene is TRBD1 (5 bases). The germline V gene encodes CDR1 MNHEY and CDR2 SVGAGI. The CDR3 contains 11 residues. V was shortened by 8 bases and J by 5 bases, with 9 bases between the two germline ends. The CDR3 spells CASGRQYGYTF. The DNA of the CDR3 is TGTGCCAGCGGTCGACAGTATGGCTACACCTTC.

The chain has TRBV7-8 and TRBJ1-2; D is undetermined. The CDR3 contains 14 residues. Per the germline V gene, CDR1 is SGHVS and CDR2 is FQNEAQ. V lost 3 bases to trimming and J lost 2 bases, with 10 bases between them. The chain's CDR3 is CASSLQRSNYGYTF. The CDR3 region has the DNA TGTGCCAGCAGCTTGCAGCGTTCGAACTATGGCTACACCTTC.

The chain recombines TRBV6-5 with TRBJ1-6; 7 bases map to TRBD1. The CDR3 loop spans 13 amino acids. The trim removed 3 bases at V and 9 bases at J, leaving 2 bases unmatched. Looked up from germline, CDR1 is MNHEY and CDR2 is SVGAGI. CDR3 DNA sequence: TGTGCCAGCAGTTATCGACAGGGTTCACCCCTCCACTTT. Protein: CASSYRQGSPLHF.